This is a list of T cell receptor beta chains from one sample in a study of blood T cell repertoires in COVID-19. Profiled with immunoSEQ multiplex PCR; TCRdb holds only in-frame clones, not every one. The sample carries about 51,000 clones, approximately 86% recorded once. Specimen: peripheral blood. Receptor source: a man aged 80 or over with active COVID-19. Each CDR3 is given with its conserved first and last residue. D genes are given only for firm matches. Expanded clones are given a class, and other clones once, few, many or no size at all.

D	V	J	size	CDR3
.	TRBV27	TRBJ2-5	.	CASSFDSSRQARQETQYF
TRBD1	TRBV30	TRBJ1-2	.	CAWKRDRGLANYGYTF
TRBD2	TRBV11-2	TRBJ2-2	.	CASSTSGSSPGELFF
.	TRBV28	TRBJ1-1	.	CASSSWTVMNTEAFF
TRBD1	TRBV6-5	TRBJ1-5	.	CASRSTGNQPQHF
.	TRBV24-1	TRBJ2-1	once	CATSVSPPLGDEQFF
.	TRBV5-1	TRBJ1-1	.	CASSFGDLNTEAFF
TRBD1	TRBV19	TRBJ2-7	.	CASTHGSGGYEQYF
TRBD1	TRBV7-2	TRBJ1-6	.	CASSATGGEYSPLHF
.	TRBV9	TRBJ1-1	once	CASSIESGTLNTEAFF
.	TRBV3-1/TRBV3-2	TRBJ2-1	.	CASSPRQAYNEQFF
.	TRBV10-2	TRBJ1-5	.	CASSESPGNSNQPQHF
.	TRBV2	TRBJ2-1	once	CASKEEDNEQFF
.	TRBV5-1	TRBJ1-1	.	CASSENPQGRNTEAFF
TRBD1	TRBV6-5	TRBJ1-5	.	CASMTGGLLGQPQHF
.	TRBV5-5	TRBJ1-1	.	CASSLVPGLNTEAFF
.	TRBV5-5	TRBJ1-5	.	CASSSLIPGQPQHF
TRBD1	TRBV11-2	TRBJ1-2	.	CASSLGRGQGARGYGYTF
.	TRBV5-8	TRBJ1-5	once	CASSSRQTQSNQPQHF
TRBD1	TRBV5-5	TRBJ2-5	.	CASSFLRQGVLETQYF
TRBD1	TRBV25-1	TRBJ1-6	.	CASSSQGSNSPLHF
TRBD2	TRBV5-1	TRBJ2-1	.	CASSLGGTSGIDEQFF